The 30 T cell receptor beta chains below all came from one sample that was sequenced in a study of control samples from healthy donors and cancer patients. The repertoire was sequenced with immunoSEQ multiplex PCR; TCRdb's copy has only in-frame clones and lacks some. The table shows about 77,000 clones, with approximately 92% occurring only once. The sample comprised blood. The receptor source for this set is a woman in her sixties in good health.

CDR3 amino acids: CASSLSQAGSAKADTQYF. The CDR3 region has the DNA TGTGCCAGCAGCTTATCACAGGCCGGGAGCGCTAAAGCAGATACGCAGTATTTT. V gene TRBV11-3 combines with J gene TRBJ2-3; a weak D match, TRBD2 (6 bases). V lost 2 bases, J lost 4 bases, and 22 bases lay in between. The length of the CDR3 is 18 residues. Per germline, CDR1 SGHNT and CDR2 YENEEA.

The CDR3 DNA reads TGTGCCTGGAGTCCAGGGGGCTCTGGGGCCAACGTCCTGACTTTC. Translation gives CAWSPGGSGANVLTF. The chain couples TRBV30 to TRBJ2-6; TRBD1 matches at 7 bases. Per germline, CDR1 GTSNPN and CDR2 SVGIG (reference sequence). There are 15 residues in the CDR3. V lost 2 bases, J lost 0 bases, and 1 base stayed unmatched.

V is TRBV5-4 and J is TRBJ1-2; 9 bases are a match to TRBD1. CDR3 length: 15 amino acids. V lost 0 bases to trimming and J lost 7 bases; unmatched junction nucleotides: 7. Germline V gene lookup returns CDR1 SGHNT and CDR2 YYREEE (reference sequence). CDR3 loop: CASSLDRWDRVGYTF. CDR3 nucleotide sequence: TGTGCCAGCAGCTTGGATCGGTGGGACAGGGTTGGCTACACCTTC.

The chain links TRBV7-2 to TRBJ2-5; 7 positions agree with TRBD2. Germline V gene data show CDR1 as SGHTA and CDR2 as FQGNSA. The CDR3 runs to 17 residues. The V segment lost 5 bases and the J segment 1 base; nucleotides outside the gene matches: 13. The CDR3 reads CASSARWTRSPQETQYF. In nucleotides, the CDR3 is TGTGCCAGCAGCGCACGCTGGACTAGGAGCCCCCAAGAGACCCAGTACTTC.

This clone has just a few counts. The V and J genes are TRBV10-1 and TRBJ1-6; tentative D call: TRBD1 (5 bases). The germline V gene encodes CDR1 WNHNN and CDR2 SYGVQD (reference sequence). This CDR3 has 14 residues. Trimming shortened V by 5 bases and J by 8 bases, and 13 bases separated the two germline ends. The CDR3 DNA is TGCGCCAGCAGTTCCGGGACTGGACATTCACCCCTCCACTTT. Protein product: CASSSGTGHSPLHF.

The chain couples TRBV5-1 to TRBJ1-1; TRBD1 matches at 8 bases. CDR1 is SGHRS and CDR2 is YFSETQ in the germline V gene. The CDR3 covers 17 residues. Losses at the gene ends were 2 bases for V and 2 bases for J; bases not matched to a gene: 11. The DNA for the CDR3 is TGCGCCAGCAGCTTCCCAGGGGGCCAGGTGGGAAACACTGAAGCTTTCTTT. This codes for CASSFPGGQVGNTEAFF.

In its sample, this clone was seen once. The V call is TRBV11-2, the J call TRBJ1-1, with D unresolved. Germline V gives CDR1 SGHAT, CDR2 FQNNGV. The CDR3 is made up of 16 amino acids. Trimming pared 5 bases from V and 0 bases from J, leaving 16 bases between. CDR3 sequence: CASSPRHRGLNTEAFF. The CDR3 DNA reads TGTGCCAGCAGCCCCCGGCACAGAGGATTGAACACTGAAGCTTTCTTT.

Comment on this clone: Mismatch with germline at one junction end may stem from a read error. This chain uses TRBV27 with TRBJ2-1, with TRBD2 identical over 9 bases. This CDR3 contains 17 residues. The V gene's germline CDR1 is MNHEY and CDR2 SMNVEV (reference sequence). The CDR3 DNA sequence: TGTGCCAGCATCCGAAGGGCGGGAGGGCTCTCCGACAATGAGCAGTTCTTC. This translates into CASIRRAGGLSDNEQFF.

The chain joins TRBV19 to TRBJ1-3; TRBD1 matches 8 bases. Germline loops: CDR1 LNHDA, CDR2 SQIVND (reference sequence). Trimming removed 4 bases from V and 2 bases from J; junction bases left unmatched: 4. CDR3 length equals 15 residues. CDR3 coding DNA: TGTGCCAGTAGTACGCAGGGGGCAGCTGGAAACACCATATATTTT. Translated, it gives CASSTQGAAGNTIYF.

This clone appeared once. The gene calls are TRBV4-3 and TRBJ1-6, with 9 bases matching TRBD1. This CDR3 comprises 17 residues. Germline CDR1 LGHNA, CDR2 YSLEER. Losses at the gene ends were 3 bases for V and 7 bases for J; bases not matched to a gene: 10. The CDR3: CASSQGGQGISNSPLHF. DNA for the CDR3: TGCGCCAGCAGCCAGGGGGGACAGGGCATCTCCAATTCACCCCTCCACTTT.

The chain carries TRBV10-1 and TRBJ1-3; D may be TRBD1 (5 bases). This CDR3 contains 16 residues. The germline CDR1 and CDR2 sequences are WNHNN and SYGVQD (reference sequence). Trimming took 3 bases from V and 0 from J, leaving 12 bases between them. CDR3 amino acids: CASSDPAGRSGNTIYF. In DNA form, the CDR3 reads TGCGCCAGCAGTGACCCTGCAGGGCGCTCTGGAAACACCATATATTTT.

The chain recombines TRBV7-2 with TRBJ2-3; D remains ambiguous. The CDR3 contains 14 residues. The germline V gene encodes CDR1 SGHTA and CDR2 FQGNSA. V was shortened by 6 bases and J by 5 bases, with 15 bases between the two germline ends. CDR3 DNA sequence: TGTGCCAGCAGGTCCTCCCCGTCTCAAGATACGCAGTATTTT. Translating gives CASRSSPSQDTQYF.

This clone showed up just once. The rearrangement joins TRBV14 to TRBJ2-3, with a tentative D call TRBD2 (6 bases). Trimming removed 3 bases at V and 2 bases at J, with 18 bases between. The CDR3 is 17 amino acids. Germline CDR1 is SGHDN and CDR2 is FVKESK. The CDR3 nucleotides are TGTGCCAGCAGCCAGCAAACTAGCTCTCTTGCCACAGATACGCAGTATTTT. Protein: CASSQQTSSLATDTQYF. The full variable domain, completed using reference TRBV14 and TRBJ2-3, is EAGVTQFPSHSVIEKGQTVTLRCDPISGHDNLYWYRRVMGKEIKFLLHFVKESKQDESGMPNNRFLAERTGGTYSTLKVQPAELEDSGVYFCASSQQTSSLATDTQYFGPGTRLTVL.

The rearrangement uses TRBV5-1 and TRBJ2-1; D may be TRBD2 (6 bases). Germline V gene data show CDR1 as SGHRS and CDR2 as YFSETQ. This CDR3 is 14 amino acids long. The V and J ends lost 6 bases and 6 bases respectively, with 16 bases between them. The CDR3 DNA reads TGCGCCAGCAACGGTGGCGGGACTGGCAATGAGCAGTTCTTC. Residues: CASNGGGTGNEQFF.

The chain recombines TRBV7-2 with TRBJ1-1, with a possible D match to TRBD1 (6 bases). The length of the CDR3 is 14 residues. Germline V CDR1 and CDR2: SGHTA, FQGNSA. Trimming took off 5 bases at V and 1 base at J, with 11 bases between the two ends. CDR3 nucleotides: TGTGCCAGCAGCCTGCCGGGACAGAACACTGAAGCTTTCTTT. As protein: CASSLPGQNTEAFF.

The gene calls are TRBV27 and TRBJ2-1; 9 nucleotides align to TRBD2. CDR1 and CDR2 (germline): MNHEY, SMNVEV (reference sequence). V shed 2 bases, J shed 4 bases, and the junction held 6 bases outside the gene matches. CDR3 length: 16 residues. Here the CDR3 DNA reads TGTGCCAGCAGTTTACGGGCGGGAGGGCCATACAATGAGCAGTTCTTC. Its protein product is CASSLRAGGPYNEQFF.

V usage is TRBV4-1 and J usage is TRBJ2-1, with unresolved D. The CDR3 consists of 14 residues. CDR1 and CDR2 from the germline V gene are MGHRA and YSYEKL. V was trimmed by 1 base and J by 8 bases, leaving 12 bases between them. The CDR3 spells CASSQGFSSDEQFF. In DNA form, the CDR3 reads TGCGCCAGCAGCCAAGGCTTTTCCAGCGATGAGCAGTTCTTC.

The chain carries TRBV30 and TRBJ1-5; TRBD1 is a possible D gene (6 bases). The CDR3 sequence is 13 residues long. CDR1 and CDR2 (germline): GTSNPN, SVGIG (reference sequence). Between the trimmed V and J ends, which lost 1 base and 6 bases, there was a span of 10 bases. The CDR3 reads CAWSGRGTQPQHF. The CDR3 bases are TGTGCCTGGAGTGGGAGGGGGACTCAGCCCCAGCATTTT.

V and J are TRBV11-3 and TRBJ2-3; D possibly corresponds to TRBD2 (5 bases). The V gene's germline CDR1 is SGHNT and CDR2 YENEEA. This CDR3 spans 13 amino acids. The germline V and J ends were trimmed by 5 bases and 4 bases, with 10 bases remaining between them. The CDR3 DNA is TGTGCCAGCAGCGTGGGAGCGTCAGATACGCAGTATTTT. Protein product: CASSVGASDTQYF.

V is TRBV18 and J is TRBJ1-1; TRBD1 is a possible D gene (5 bases). Germline lookup yields CDR1 KGHSH and CDR2 LQKENI. The V end lost 4 bases, the J end lost 1 base, and 13 bases lay between the germline ends. CDR3 length: 15 residues. The CDR3, as DNA: TGTGCCAGCTCACAACGGGAGACAGCGAACACTGAAGCTTTCTTT. Translating it yields CASSQRETANTEAFF.

The chain employs TRBV6-6 and TRBJ1-1; 7 bases match TRBD1. J gave up 2 bases and V 6 bases, and 12 bases lay outside the gene matches. This CDR3 has 16 amino acids. Germline loops: CDR1 MNHNY, CDR2 SVGAGI (reference sequence). CDR3 sequence (DNA): TGTGCCAGCAGCGCGAGCTTCGGGACAGTCAACACTGAAGCTTTCTTT. Translating gives CASSASFGTVNTEAFF.

The chain carries TRBV2 and TRBJ2-4; D is uncertain. CDR1 and CDR2 from the germline V gene are SNHLY and FYNNEI. V shed 6 bases and J shed 3 bases, with 12 bases lying between them. The CDR3 is 14 residues long. The CDR3 spells CASRWGSGKNIQYF. The CDR3 DNA reads as TGTGCCAGCAGATGGGGATCCGGCAAAAACATTCAGTACTTC.

The chain carries TRBV2 and TRBJ2-1; 9 bases map to TRBD2. V gave up 3 bases and J gave up 7 bases; unmatched junction bases: 16. The CDR3 consists of 18 residues. Germline CDR1 and CDR2: SNHLY and FYNNEI. For the CDR3, the DNA is TGTGCCAGCAGTGATGGGGGTAGCGGGAGCCTTTCCCCAAATGAGCAGTTCTTC. It specifies CASSDGGSGSLSPNEQFF. Looking up the rest from reference TRBV2 and TRBJ2-1 gives the full variable domain: EPEVTQTPSHQVTQMGQEVILRCVPISNHLYFYWYRQILGQKVEFLVSFYNNEISEKSEIFDDQFSVERPDGSNFTLKIRSTKLEDSAMYFCASSDGGSGSLSPNEQFFGPGTRLTVL.

The chain employs TRBV27 and TRBJ1-2; the D gene is possibly TRBD1 (5 bases). Trimming took off 3 bases at V and 8 bases at J, with 13 bases between the two ends. This CDR3 region has 13 residues. CDR1 is MNHEY and CDR2 is SMNVEV in the germline V gene (reference sequence). The DNA for the CDR3 is TGTGCCAGCAGTTTTTCGGGGAGGGGAGGCTACACCTTC. Its translation is CASSFSGRGGYTF.

The rearrangement links TRBV9 to TRBJ2-2; tentative D call: TRBD2 (6 bases). Trimming pared 0 bases from V and 2 bases from J, leaving 11 bases between. CDR3 length: 16 residues. CDR1 and CDR2 from the germline V gene are SGDLS and YYNGEE. Here the CDR3 DNA reads TGTGCCAGCAGCGTAGGAGGGACTTCCAACACCGGGGAGCTGTTTTTT. Protein sequence: CASSVGGTSNTGELFF. Complete variable domain (other parts from reference TRBV9 and TRBJ2-2): DSGVTQTPKHLITATGQRVTLRCSPRSGDLSVYWYQQSLDQGLQFLIQYYNGEERAKGNILERFSAQQFPDLHSELNLSSLELGDSALYFCASSVGGTSNTGELFFGEGSRLTVL.

The chain couples TRBV7-2 to TRBJ1-2; D gene ambiguous. Trimming took 0 bases from V and 5 from J, leaving 19 bases between them. Germline CDR1 SGHTA, CDR2 FQGNSA. The CDR3 has 17 residues. CDR3 DNA sequence: TGTGCCAGCAGCTTAGCCACAGCAGGAGTGGGGTTATATGGCTACACCTTC. Translated, it gives CASSLATAGVGLYGYTF.

The rearrangement joins TRBV28 to TRBJ1-1, with D possibly TRBD1 on 5 matching bases. With 8 bases removed from V and 3 bases from J, the gap between germline ends came to 16 bases. The germline gives CDR1 MDHEN, CDR2 SYDVKM. The CDR3 contains 14 residues. CDR3 loop: CASHWQGVDTEAFF. CDR3 in DNA: TGTGCCAGCCACTGGCAAGGGGTTGACACTGAAGCTTTCTTT.

This chain uses TRBV7-3 with TRBJ2-3; unclear D gene. Germline CDR1 is SGHTA and CDR2 is FQGTGA. The CDR3 runs to 14 residues. Trimming removed 0 bases from V and 2 bases from J, with 6 bases in between. The CDR3, as DNA: TGTGCCAGCAGCTTAACCCAAGTCACAGATACGCAGTATTTT. Protein product: CASSLTQVTDTQYF.

V usage is TRBV27 and J usage is TRBJ2-5; 7 bases agree with TRBD2. Germline-derived CDR1 and CDR2 are MNHEY and SMNVEV (reference sequence). The CDR3 has 14 residues. The V segment lost 0 bases and the J segment 8 bases; nucleotides outside the gene matches: 6. DNA for the CDR3: TGTGCCAGCAGTTTATCGGGGGGGAGGGTAACCCAGTACTTC. Encoded protein: CASSLSGGRVTQYF.

Sample share makes this clone medium-sized. CDR3 residues: CASSIDLTGGALNTEAFF. In nucleotides, the CDR3 is TGTGCCAGTAGTATAGATCTGACAGGGGGCGCCTTAAACACTGAAGCTTTCTTT. The V gene is TRBV19, the J gene TRBJ1-1, with TRBD1 matching 10 bases. Germline V gene sequence: CDR1 LNHDA, CDR2 SQIVND (reference sequence). This CDR3 spans 18 amino acids. Losses at the gene ends were 0 bases for V and 2 bases for J; bases not matched to a gene: 9.